The sequence of this TCR beta chain was determined in a study of T cells after yellow fever vaccination. General study points: Only a small proportion of the clonotypes turned up in both the CD4 and the CD8 compartments, likely arising from convergent recombination. It was the secondary response that reached its peak faster, day 5 versus 15, but it was weaker.

Details on this clonotype: The antigen remains undetermined.

This CDR3 is 15 amino acids long. Germline lookup yields CDR1 KGHSH and CDR2 LQKENI. V gave up 4 bases and J gave up 6 bases; unmatched junction bases: 8. TCRdb reprocessed the 5' RACE reads with MiXCR, giving one entry per CDR3 protein. The table shows hundreds of thousands of distinct CDR3 sequences, with 15% to 20% occurring only once. The sample consisted of PBMCs, taken 15 days after the yellow fever booster vaccination. V and J are TRBV18 and TRBJ2-4; 8 bases are shared with TRBD1. This clonotype was sampled from a man in his thirties or forties who received the YFV17D yellow fever vaccine. This CDR3 is CASSQRQGAVNIQYF. CDR3 nucleotides: TGTGCCAGCTCACAACGTCAGGGGGCTGTAAACATTCAGTACTTC. Based on the CDR3 plus reference TRBV18 and TRBJ2-4, the full variable domain is NAGVMQNPRHLVRRRGQEARLRCSPMKGHSHVYWYRQLPEEGLKFMVYLQKENIIDESGMPKERFSAEFPKEGPSILRIQQVVRGDSAAYFCASSQRQGAVNIQYFGAGTRLSVL.